The text below deals with one TCR beta chain. TCRdb's copy holds only in-frame clones and misses some; the assay was immunoSEQ multiplex PCR. The sample has under 90,000 clones, 85% to 95% seen once. This CDR3 comprises 19 residues. The V segment lost 3 bases and the J segment 5 bases; nucleotides outside the gene matches: 12. Germline V gives CDR1 SNHLY, CDR2 FYNNEI. The chain links TRBV2 to TRBJ2-5, with 16 bases aligning to TRBD2. The sequencing sample was made of PBMCs. The sequence derives from a middle-aged man with rheumatoid arthritis. The CDR3 loop is CASSDPGLAGGLTSETQYF. Here the CDR3 DNA reads TGTGCCAGCAGTGATCCGGGACTAGCGGGGGGGCTTACCTCGGAGACCCAGTACTTC.